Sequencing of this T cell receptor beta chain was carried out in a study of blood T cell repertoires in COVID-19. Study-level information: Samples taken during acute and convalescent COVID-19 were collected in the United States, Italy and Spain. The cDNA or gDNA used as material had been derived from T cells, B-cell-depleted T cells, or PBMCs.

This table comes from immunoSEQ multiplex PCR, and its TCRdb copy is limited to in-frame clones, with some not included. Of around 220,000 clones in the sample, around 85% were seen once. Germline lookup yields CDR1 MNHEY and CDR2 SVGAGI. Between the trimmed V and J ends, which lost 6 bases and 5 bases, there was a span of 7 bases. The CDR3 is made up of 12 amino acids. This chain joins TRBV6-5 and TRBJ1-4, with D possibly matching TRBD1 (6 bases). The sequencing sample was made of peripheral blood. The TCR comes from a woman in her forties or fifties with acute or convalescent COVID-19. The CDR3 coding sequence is TGTGCCAGCAGAACAGGGAATGAAAAACTGTTTTTT. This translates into CASRTGNEKLFF.